This is a list of T cell receptor beta chains from one sample in a study of molecular identifiers for immune sequencing clone quantification. Each CDR3 protein is one row after TCRdb ran MiXCR on the PCR reads. The sample shows nearly 650,000 distinct CDR3 sequences, 25% of them seen only once. Sequencing was done on a sample of naive CD8+ T cells from blood, with Jurkat cell RNA spiked in. These receptors all come from a human donor in good health. Some libraries in this study had Jurkat cell RNA spiked in. Both conserved end residues are part of each CDR3. Each record gives: J gene, V gene, clone size, D gene, CDR3 DNA, CDR3 protein. A D gene is named only where the DNA matches it firmly. Clone size is stated in some rows and not others, as once, few, many or a class when expanded.

>TRBJ1-2|TRBV28|few|.
TGTGCCAGCAGTTTAGAGACCGGACAGCCGCTTGCCTATGGCTACACCTTC
CASSLETGQPLAYGYTF
>TRBJ2-3|TRBV19|many|.
TGTGCCAGTAGTATGGCGGGATACACAGATACGCAGTATTTT
CASSMAGYTDTQYF
>TRBJ2-5|TRBV6-5|.|TRBD2
TGTGCCAGCAGTTACTCGAACCTAGCGGGGGAAGAGACCCAGTACTTC
CASSYSNLAGEETQYF
>TRBJ2-1|TRBV7-2|.|TRBD1
TGTGCCAGCAGCCTTTACAGGGGGCCTAATGAGCAGTTCTTC
CASSLYRGPNEQFF
>TRBJ2-7|TRBV7-9|.|TRBD2
TGTGCCAGCAGCTCGGGACTAGCGGCTCACTACGAGCAGTACTTC
CASSSGLAAHYEQYF
>TRBJ2-6|TRBV28|few|TRBD1
TGTGCCAGCAGGCTACAGACAGGGAGCTCTGGGGCCAACGTCCTGACTTTC
CASRLQTGSSGANVLTF
>TRBJ2-7|TRBV5-6|.|.
TGTGCCAGCAGCCCTACGACAAGGGTCTACGAGCAGTACTTC
CASSPTTRVYEQYF
>TRBJ2-3|TRBV30|.|.
TGTGCCTGGTCCGGGTGGGGGGACAGCCAAAGCACAGATACGCAGTATTTT
CAWSGWGDSQSTDTQYF
>TRBJ2-2|TRBV12-3/TRBV12-4|many|.
TGTGCCAGCAGTTTAGTTCTAGATATCCTCACCGGGGAGCTGTTTTTT
CASSLVLDILTGELFF
>TRBJ2-7|TRBV4-2|few|TRBD2
TGTGCCAGCAGCCAAGAACTAGCGGGAGAAGGGGAGCAGTACTTC
CASSQELAGEGEQYF
>TRBJ2-1|TRBV30|few|TRBD2
TGTGCCTGGAGTTTTACTCTAGCGGGATACAATGAGCAGTTCTTC
CAWSFTLAGYNEQFF
>TRBJ2-2|TRBV12-3/TRBV12-4|many|TRBD2
TGTGCCAGCAGTTTAAGGCGGGAGCGGGGCGGGGAGCTGTTTTTT
CASSLRRERGGELFF
>TRBJ2-1|TRBV4-1|.|.
TGCGCCAGCAGCCAAGTTGAGACAGCCTACAATGAGCAGTTCTTC
CASSQVETAYNEQFF
>TRBJ1-4|TRBV7-2|many|.
TGTGCCAGCCGGCCGAGTGGGAATGAAAAACTGTTTTTT
CASRPSGNEKLFF
>TRBJ2-3|TRBV29-1|many|TRBD2
TGCAGCGTTCCCACTAGCGGCAACACAGATACGCAGTATTTT
CSVPTSGNTDTQYF
>TRBJ1-4|TRBV6-5|.|.
TGTGCCAACAGCCTCAGACAGGCGGCTAATGAAAAACTGTTTTTT
CANSLRQAANEKLFF
>TRBJ2-5|TRBV4-1|.|.
TGCGCCAGCAGCCAAGGGGGGTCCCAGTACTTC
CASSQGGSQYF
>TRBJ2-7|TRBV4-1|.|.
TGCGCCAGCAGCCAAGGCAAAGGGGGCTCCTACGAGCAGTACTTC
CASSQGKGGSYEQYF
>TRBJ2-7|TRBV7-6|.|.
TGTGCCAGCAGCCGACTAGGGGAATACGAGCAGTACTTC
CASSRLGEYEQYF
>TRBJ1-1|TRBV18|many|TRBD1
TGTGCCAGCTCACCACCTTGGAACAGGGGGCAAGTGAACACTGAAGCTTTCTTT
CASSPPWNRGQVNTEAFF
>TRBJ2-7|TRBV27|many|TRBD2
TGTGCCAGCAGCTTACTAGCGGGGGCCTACGAGCAGTACTTC
CASSLLAGAYEQYF
>TRBJ2-7|TRBV20-1|few|.
TGCAGTGCTAGAGACTACCTTGGAGGGTCCTACGAGCAGTACTTC
CSARDYLGGSYEQYF
>TRBJ2-7|TRBV5-6|many|TRBD1
TGTGCCAGCAGCCTCGGACAGGCCGCGGGCGAGCAGTACTTC
CASSLGQAAGEQYF
>TRBJ2-2|TRBV12-5|.|.
TGTGCTAGTGGTTTAACGGGCTCCGGCACCGGGGAGCTGTTTTTT
CASGLTGSGTGELFF
>TRBJ2-6|TRBV7-9|few|TRBD1
TGTGCCAGCAGTACCGGGACAGAGAACTCTGGGGCCAACGTCCTGACTTTC
CASSTGTENSGANVLTF
>TRBJ1-6|TRBV5-6|many|.
TGTGCCAGCAGCTTGGGAGTTCAAACTTTCAATTCACCCCTCCACTTT
CASSLGVQTFNSPLHF
>TRBJ2-4|TRBV2|.|TRBD1
TGTACCACCAAAGGGACAGACCGCGCCATTCAGTACTTC
CTTKGTDRAIQYF
>TRBJ2-1|TRBV7-8|few|TRBD2
TGTGCCAGCAGCTTCACCACACTAGCGGGGGATTCCTACAATGAGCAGTTCTTC
CASSFTTLAGDSYNEQFF
>TRBJ1-5|TRBV2|few|.
TGTGCCAGCAGTGACACCCACCACAATCAGCCCCAGCATTTT
CASSDTHHNQPQHF
>TRBJ2-5|TRBV6-5|.|.
TGTGCCAGCAGTTACTCGACCGGCCTACAAGAGACCCCGTACTTC
CASSYSTGLQETPYF
>TRBJ2-7|TRBV6-6|.|TRBD1
TGTGCCAGCAGTTACTCGGCAACCGATGGGACAGACCTACGAGAGCAGTACTTC
CASSYSATDGTDLREQYF
>TRBJ2-2|TRBV4-1|.|.
TGCGCCAGCAGCGATAACGGGGTGCTGTTTTTT
CASSDNGVLFF
>TRBJ1-2|TRBV27|few|.
TGTGCCAGCAGTTTATCGGCGGAATCAGGCTATGGCTACACCTTC
CASSLSAESGYGYTF
>TRBJ2-1|TRBV12-3/TRBV12-4|few|.
TGTGCCAGCAGTAACTCTAGGGTGCATGAGCAGTTCTTC
CASSNSRVHEQFF
>TRBJ2-7|TRBV4-3|many|.
TGCGCCAGCAGCCAAGCAACAGCGGGCTACGAGCAGTACTTC
CASSQATAGYEQYF
>TRBJ2-7|TRBV9|.|TRBD2
TGTGCCAGCAGCGTAGGTAGCGGGGGGGCCTACGAGCAGTACTTC
CASSVGSGGAYEQYF
>TRBJ2-5|TRBV29-1|many|TRBD1
TGCAGCGTTGCATTACAGGGGAGAGAGACCCAGTACTTC
CSVALQGRETQYF
>TRBJ1-1|TRBV19|many|.
TGTGCCAGTAGTATAGAAACAGCCATGAACACTGAAGCTTTCTTT
CASSIETAMNTEAFF
>TRBJ2-1|TRBV5-5|few|.
TGTGCCAGCAGCCCATGGGACATTAATGAGCAGTTCTTC
CASSPWDINEQFF
>TRBJ1-5|TRBV19|many|TRBD1
TGTGCCAGTAGTATCGGCCTGACAGGGGGAAGGCAGCCCCAGCATTTT
CASSIGLTGGRQPQHF
>TRBJ2-3|TRBV19|few|.
TGTGCCAGTAGTGTCAGACAGGAGCAGTATTTT
CASSVRQEQYF
>TRBJ1-2|TRBV7-9|few|.
TGTGCCAGCAGCTTAGACGAGTTAGATGGCAGTTCTGGCTATGGCTACACCTTC
CASSLDELDGSSGYGYTF
>TRBJ1-2|TRBV6-2/TRBV6-3|once|.
TGTGTCAGCAGATCGACAGGACCCCTCGGCTACACCTTC
CVSRSTGPLGYTF
>TRBJ2-5|TRBV29-1|.|.
TGCAGCGCCCTTAGCGAACGAGAGACCCAGTACTTC
CSALSERETQYF
>TRBJ2-5|TRBV3-1|.|TRBD1
TGTGCCAGCAGCCTCGCACGACAGGGGGCAGACGAGACCCAGTACTTC
CASSLARQGADETQYF
>TRBJ2-7|TRBV6-5|few|TRBD1
TGTGCCAGCAGCGGGACAGGCCCGCTAACGGGCGAGCAGTACTTC
CASSGTGPLTGEQYF
>TRBJ2-3|TRBV14|many|.
TGTGCCAGCAGCCAAGTAGGCGGGATCGCAGATACGCAGTATTTT
CASSQVGGIADTQYF
>TRBJ2-3|TRBV20-1|many|TRBD2
TGCAGTGCTAGAGATGGGCTAGCGGGACTATTGACAGATACGCAGTATTTT
CSARDGLAGLLTDTQYF
>TRBJ1-5|TRBV28|many|TRBD1
TGTGCCAGCAGTCGGACAGGGAAGTTTGGACTACATCAGCCCCAGCATTTT
CASSRTGKFGLHQPQHF
>TRBJ2-7|TRBV9|few|.
TGTGCCAGCAGCCCCGGGATTGGTACCTACGAGCAGTACTTC
CASSPGIGTYEQYF
>TRBJ2-5|TRBV11-2|.|.
TGTGCCAGCAGCTTAGGTCTGTGGGGGCAAGAGCCCCAGTACTTC
CASSLGLWGQEPQYF